The 17 T cell receptor beta chains presented below share a single source sample, sequenced in a study of blood T cell repertoires in COVID-19. Sequencing was performed with immunoSEQ multiplex PCR; in TCRdb, only in-frame clones are kept and a portion is missing. In the table there are tens of thousands of clones, roughly 80% of which are singletons. The sequenced sample was peripheral blood. The receptors were sampled from an older woman with acute or convalescent COVID-19.

J is TRBJ1-5 and V is TRBV5-1; no clear D. The CDR3 has 14 amino acids. Deletions cut 1 base from V and 4 bases from J, with 9 bases between. Per the germline V gene, CDR1 is SGHRS and CDR2 is YFSETQ. CDR3 sequence: CASSLWGGNQPQHF. The CDR3 DNA is TGCGCCAGCAGCTTGTGGGGAGGGAATCAGCCCCAGCATTTT.

This clone has a single count. This chain connects TRBV7-9 to TRBJ1-1, with a weak D call TRBD1 (5 bases). Trimming cost V 3 bases and J 3 bases, with 14 bases left between them. The CDR3 spans 15 residues. Germline V gene data show CDR1 as SEHNR and CDR2 as FQNEAQ (reference sequence). The CDR3 nucleotides are TGTGCCAGCAGCTTCCGGGCCCCGGGGGACACTGAAGCTTTCTTT. Amino acid sequence: CASSFRAPGDTEAFF.

This chain uses TRBV6-1 with TRBJ1-6, with a possible D match to TRBD1 (6 bases). Germline CDR1 reads MNHNS; CDR2 reads SASEGT. The V end lost 3 bases, the J end lost 3 bases, and 18 bases lay between the germline ends. The CDR3 runs to 18 residues. The CDR3 nucleotides read TGTGCCAGCAGTGACGTCGGGGGGGGGCAACTCTATAATTCACCCCTCCACTTT. It is translated as CASSDVGGGQLYNSPLHF.

The rearrangement uses TRBV11-2 and TRBJ2-5; no clear D gene. Per the germline V gene, CDR1 is SGHAT and CDR2 is FQNNGV. CDR3 length equals 14 residues. Trimming removed 1 base from V and 1 base from J, with 7 bases in between. CDR3 amino acids: CASSLVATQETQYF. CDR3 DNA: TGTGCCAGCAGCTTAGTAGCTACCCAAGAGACCCAGTACTTC.

This chain joins TRBV9 and TRBJ2-3, with 9 bases matching TRBD2. V trimming: 6 bases; J trimming: 4 bases; junction bases outside the gene matches: 12. CDR1 and CDR2 (germline): SGDLS, YYNGEE. The CDR3 extends over 16 amino acids. The CDR3 nucleotides read TGTGCCAGCACCCCGCGGGGCGGGGGGGCCCCAGATACGCAGTATTTT. It yields the protein CASTPRGGGAPDTQYF. The full variable domain, its missing parts supplied by reference TRBV9 and TRBJ2-3, is DSGVTQTPKHLITATGQRVTLRCSPRSGDLSVYWYQQSLDQGLQFLIQYYNGEERAKGNILERFSAQQFPDLHSELNLSSLELGDSALYFCASTPRGGGAPDTQYFGPGTRLTVL.

The V gene is TRBV10-3, the J gene TRBJ1-1; D gene unclear. From germline, CDR1 is ENHRY and CDR2 SYGVKD. This CDR3 comprises 17 residues. The V and J ends lost 3 bases and 4 bases respectively, with 21 bases between them. As DNA, the CDR3 is TGTGCCATCAGTGAAAGCCCGACATACGGGAGGATCACTGAAGCTTTCTTT. Protein: CAISESPTYGRITEAFF.

This clone was counted once. CDR3 sequence (DNA): TGCGCCAGCAGCTTGAAACAGACCTCACCCCTCCACTTT. It specifies CASSLKQTSPLHF. The rearrangement joins TRBV5-1 to TRBJ1-6; unclear D gene. The CDR3 spans 13 residues. Germline V lookup: CDR1 SGHRS, CDR2 YFSETQ. V gave up 1 base and J gave up 10 bases, with 9 bases separating them.

This clone was recorded once. The junction does not match germline at one end; this may be a read error. V gene TRBV2 combines with J gene TRBJ1-3; D might be TRBD1 (5 bases). CDR1 and CDR2 from the germline V gene are SNHLY and FYNNEI. The CDR3 spans 15 residues. Here the CDR3 reads CASREGHISGNTIYF. In nucleotides, the CDR3 is TGTGCCAGCAGAGAAGGACATATCTCTGGAAACACCATATATTTT.

DNA for the CDR3: TGTGCCAGCGGGGAAAACAGGGTAAGCACTGAAGCTTTCTTT. Protein product: CASGENRVSTEAFF. V and J are TRBV2 and TRBJ1-1; D perhaps matches TRBD1 (6 bases). Trimming shortened V by 8 bases and J by 4 bases, and 17 bases separated the two germline ends. This CDR3 is built from 14 residues. The V gene's germline CDR1 is SNHLY and CDR2 FYNNEI.

The CDR3 coding sequence is TGTGCCAGTAGTACAAACAGGGGTGTGACTGAAGCTTTCTTT. It specifies CASSTNRGVTEAFF. The gene calls are TRBV19 and TRBJ1-1; 7 bases are a match to TRBD1. There are 14 residues in the CDR3. The V segment lost 4 bases and the J segment 5 bases; nucleotides outside the gene matches: 7. Germline V gives CDR1 LNHDA, CDR2 SQIVND (reference sequence).

The chain recombines TRBV5-1 with TRBJ2-1; D is perhaps TRBD2 (6 bases). Deletions cut 2 bases from V and 0 bases from J, with 9 bases between. The germline V gene has CDR1 SGHRS and CDR2 YFSETQ. CDR3 length equals 15 residues. The CDR3 DNA follows: TGCGCCAGCAGCTTCGACGGGGGCTCCTACAATGAGCAGTTCTTC. It yields the protein CASSFDGGSYNEQFF.

This clone was seen more than once but under ten times. V is TRBV9 and J is TRBJ2-7; maybe TRBD1 (7 bases). Germline CDR1 is SGDLS and CDR2 is YYNGEE. V shed 3 bases and J shed 5 bases, with 15 bases lying between them. CDR3 length: 14 amino acids. CDR3 sequence: CASSARLGGDEQYF. The DNA for the CDR3 is TGTGCCAGCAGCGCGAGACTAGGGGGCGACGAGCAGTACTTC.

This clone was found once. The chain has TRBV7-9 and TRBJ2-7, with 7 bases that match TRBD1. J was trimmed by 6 bases and V by 0 bases; bases with no gene match: 2. The germline CDR1 and CDR2 sequences are SEHNR and FQNEAQ (reference sequence). The CDR3 contains 13 residues. CDR3 amino acids: CASSLAGTVEQYF. DNA for the CDR3: TGTGCCAGCAGCTTAGCGGGGACAGTCGAGCAGTACTTC. Filled out from reference TRBV7-9 and TRBJ2-7, the complete variable domain reads DTGVSQNPRHKITKRGQNVTFRCDPISEHNRLYWYRQTLGQGPEFLTYFQNEAQLEKSRLLSDRFSAERPKGSFSTLEIQRTEQGDSAMYLCASSLAGTVEQYFGPGTRLTVT.

This chain joins TRBV7-2 and TRBJ1-2, with D uncertain. In germline, CDR1 is SGHTA, CDR2 FQGNSA. The CDR3 has 15 amino acids. Trimming took 5 bases from V and 8 from J, leaving 21 bases between them. The CDR3 DNA reads as TGTGCCAGCAGCACTCTCATACTCGGTTCTCGCGGCTACACCTTC. This encodes CASSTLILGSRGYTF.

This chain joins TRBV19 and TRBJ2-7; no definite D call. CDR3 size: 13 residues. Germline assignment: CDR1 LNHDA and CDR2 SQIVND (reference sequence). Trimming cost V 5 bases and J 4 bases, with 12 bases left between them. The CDR3 nucleotides are TGTGCCAGTAGTTGGAGTTTACATTACGAGCAGTACTTC. As protein: CASSWSLHYEQYF. The variable domain in full, completed from reference TRBV19 and TRBJ2-7, reads DGGITQSPKYLFRKEGQNVTLSCEQNLNHDAMYWYRQDPGQGLRLIYYSQIVNDFQKGDIAEGYSVSREKKESFPLTVTSAQKNPTAFYLCASSWSLHYEQYFGPGTRLTVT.

This clone was observed once. The chain carries TRBV7-2 and TRBJ2-3; 10 bases are a match to TRBD2. Germline CDR1 SGHTA, CDR2 FQGNSA. V lost 4 bases and J lost 5; bases outside the gene matches: 12. This CDR3 region has 17 residues. CDR3 protein: CASSSPGAGGNIDTQYF. The DNA of the CDR3 is TGTGCCAGCAGCTCCCCGGGAGCGGGGGGGAATATAGATACGCAGTATTTT. Filled out from reference TRBV7-2 and TRBJ2-3, the complete variable domain reads GAGVSQSPSNKVTEKGKDVELRCDPISGHTALYWYRQSLGQGLEFLIYFQGNSAPDKSGLPSDRFSAERTGGSVSTLTIQRTQQEDSAVYLCASSSPGAGGNIDTQYFGPGTRLTVL.

The genes are TRBV7-9 and TRBJ2-7; no reliable D call. Trimming removed 10 bases from V and 0 bases from J, with 13 bases in between. Germline-derived CDR1 and CDR2 are SEHNR and FQNEAQ (reference sequence). The CDR3 consists of 13 residues. The CDR3 spells CATLAEPSYEQYF. DNA of the CDR3: TGTGCCACCCTTGCCGAGCCCTCCTACGAGCAGTACTTC. Supplemented by reference TRBV7-9 and TRBJ2-7, the full variable domain reads DTGVSQNPRHKITKRGQNVTFRCDPISEHNRLYWYRQTLGQGPEFLTYFQNEAQLEKSRLLSDRFSAERPKGSFSTLEIQRTEQGDSAMYLCATLAEPSYEQYFGPGTRLTVT.